Presented here are 26 T cell receptor beta chains from one specimen sequenced in a study of CD8+ T cells in alopecia areata. Treatment noted: oral pan-JAK inhibitor, 5-10 mg twice daily. The authors extracted RNA and reverse transcribed it into cDNA as the sequencing template. Profiling relied on immunoSEQ multiplex PCR, and the TCRdb table lists in-frame clones only, not all of them. This sample yields roughly 200,000 clones, of which approximately 55% are seen a single time; 11% belongs to the top ten. The sequenced sample was CD8+ T cells sorted from blood, obtained at week 24, from a patient treated with tofacitinib. Source of these receptors: a human donor with alopecia areata.

The genes are TRBV6-5 and TRBJ2-5; D is possibly TRBD2 (5 bases). Trimming removed 2 bases at V and 5 bases at J, with 9 bases between. This CDR3 is built from 13 residues. CDR1 and CDR2 from the germline V gene are MNHEY and SVGAGI. CDR3 protein: CASSYLEGETQYF. The DNA of the CDR3 is TGTGCCAGCAGTTACCTTGAGGGCGAGACCCAGTACTTC.

This clone was counted between two and nine times. The gene calls are TRBV9 and TRBJ2-6; D call uncertain. This CDR3 spans 16 amino acids. Trimming took 0 bases from V and 2 from J, leaving 9 bases between them. CDR1 and CDR2 (germline): SGDLS, YYNGEE. In nucleotides, the CDR3 is TGTGCCAGCAGCGTAGAAGTGGAAACTGGGGCCAACGTCCTGACTTTC. Its protein product is CASSVEVETGANVLTF.

This sequence joins TRBV19 and TRBJ1-1, with 9 bases matching TRBD1. V was pared by 4 bases and J by 3 bases, with 3 bases of the junction left unmatched. This CDR3 has 14 amino acids. The V gene's germline CDR1 is LNHDA and CDR2 SQIVND (reference sequence). The CDR3 protein is CASSTGQGYTEAFF. CDR3 bases: TGTGCCAGTAGTACGGGACAGGGATACACTGAAGCTTTCTTT.

This sequence joins TRBV7-6 and TRBJ1-5; 8 bases match TRBD1. V lost 5 bases, J lost 3 bases, and 6 bases stayed unmatched. The germline CDR1 and CDR2 sequences are SGHVS and FNYEAQ. This CDR3 region has 15 residues. Here the CDR3 reads CASSPDRGLNQPQHF. The CDR3 nucleotides are TGTGCCAGCAGCCCCGACAGGGGCCTCAATCAGCCCCAGCATTTT. The whole variable domain, filled in from reference TRBV7-6 and TRBJ1-5, reads GAGVSQSPRYKVTKRGQDVALRCDPISGHVSLYWYRQALGQGPEFLTYFNYEAQQDKSGLPNDRFSAERPEGSISTLTIQRTEQRDSAMYRCASSPDRGLNQPQHFGDGTRLSIL.

The chain employs TRBV7-9 and TRBJ2-1, with D perhaps TRBD1 (6 bases). Germline V CDR1 and CDR2: SEHNR, FQNEAQ (reference sequence). The V end lost 1 base, the J end lost 7 bases, and 11 bases lay between the germline ends. The CDR3 runs 14 residues. CDR3 sequence (DNA): TGTGCCAGCAGCTTAGTTAGGGGGATGAATGAGCAGTTCTTC. It encodes CASSLVRGMNEQFF.

This clone was counted a few times. This chain links TRBV29-1 with TRBJ2-7, with 7 bases that match TRBD2. The germline V gene encodes CDR1 SQVTM and CDR2 ANQGSEA. This CDR3 has 15 residues. With 1 base clipped from V and 2 bases from J, the junction kept 8 bases outside the gene matches. This CDR3 is CSVEVSGLDTYEQYF. CDR3 nucleotides: TGCAGCGTTGAAGTTTCCGGACTAGACACCTACGAGCAGTACTTC.

The chain recombines TRBV30 with TRBJ1-2; the match to TRBD1 covers 7 bases. V was clipped by 5 bases and J by 1 base; unmatched bases: 10. From germline, CDR1 is GTSNPN and CDR2 SVGIG (reference sequence). The length of the CDR3 is 15 residues. The CDR3: CAWGGTDRRNYGYTF. CDR3 bases: TGTGCCTGGGGGGGTACGGACAGGCGTAACTATGGCTACACCTTC.

The chain links TRBV27 to TRBJ2-7, with a possible D match to TRBD1 (6 bases). From germline, CDR1 is MNHEY and CDR2 SMNVEV (reference sequence). CDR3 length: 13 residues. V was trimmed by 5 bases and J by 6 bases, leaving 14 bases between them. The CDR3 spells CASSNVTGIEQYF. The CDR3, as DNA: TGTGCCAGCAGTAACGTAACAGGGATCGAGCAGTACTTC.

Only a few counts were recorded for this clone. This chain links TRBV6-5 with TRBJ1-1; no clear D. The CDR3 runs to 12 residues. Germline V gene lookup returns CDR1 MNHEY and CDR2 SVGAGI. The V end was cut by 8 bases, the J end by 1 base, with 8 bases between. This CDR3 reads CASGSSNTEAFF. The CDR3 bases are TGTGCCAGCGGATCTTCGAACACTGAAGCTTTCTTT.

A note on this clone: This CDR3 is also generated by other DNA sequences in the sample. The chain links TRBV29-1 to TRBJ1-1; D remains unclear. CDR1 and CDR2 (germline): SQVTM, ANQGSEA. This CDR3 has 12 amino acids. The V gene lost 5 bases and the J gene lost 1 base, with 8 bases spanning the gap. CDR3 protein: CSVLTGNTEAFF. Written as DNA, the CDR3 is TGCAGCGTTTTGACCGGGAACACTGAAGCTTTCTTT.

The chain recombines TRBV29-1 with TRBJ2-5; TRBD1 might be the D (5 bases). With 6 bases removed from V and 5 bases from J, the gap between germline ends came to 7 bases. Germline values: CDR1 SQVTM, CDR2 ANQGSEA. The CDR3 is 10 amino acids. Here the CDR3 DNA reads TGCAGCGTCTCAGGGGAGACCCAGTACTTC. Encoded protein: CSVSGETQYF.

This clone came up a few times. The chain joins TRBV19 to TRBJ2-7; 9 nucleotides agree with TRBD1. The germline CDR1 and CDR2 sequences are LNHDA and SQIVND (reference sequence). J was trimmed by 2 bases and V by 3 bases; bases with no gene match: 2. This CDR3 has 14 residues. In DNA form, the CDR3 reads TGTGCCAGTAGTATTGGGACAGGGCCCTACGAGCAGTACTTC. Encoded protein: CASSIGTGPYEQYF.

V is TRBV7-9 and J is TRBJ2-7; D is possibly TRBD2 (5 bases). The CDR3 is made up of 14 amino acids. V dropped 5 bases and J dropped 0 bases, with 11 bases sitting between them. CDR1 is SEHNR and CDR2 is FQNEAQ in the germline V gene (reference sequence). The CDR3 sequence is CASSAPGNSYEQYF. For the CDR3, the DNA is TGTGCCAGCAGCGCACCGGGGAACTCCTACGAGCAGTACTTC.

The chain has TRBV4-1 and TRBJ1-2; 8 positions agree with TRBD1. There are 15 residues in the CDR3. J was trimmed by 7 bases and V by 1 base; bases with no gene match: 8. Germline loops: CDR1 MGHRA, CDR2 YSYEKL. This chain's CDR3 is CASSQALDRARGYTF. CDR3 sequence (DNA): TGCGCCAGCAGCCAAGCCCTGGACAGGGCCCGTGGCTACACCTTC.

In this sample, this clone turned up a few times. The J gene is TRBJ2-7, the V gene TRBV29-1; 7 nucleotides align to TRBD2. Germline V CDR1 and CDR2: SQVTM, ANQGSEA. The V and J ends lost 3 bases and 5 bases, in that order; junction bases with no gene match: 7. The CDR3 length is 13 residues. The chain's CDR3 is CSVDGQGGDEQYF. As DNA, the CDR3 is TGCAGCGTTGATGGGCAGGGAGGGGACGAGCAGTACTTC.

This rearrangement joins TRBV4-3 to TRBJ2-1; TRBD2 matches at 9 bases. The germline V gene has CDR1 LGHNA and CDR2 YSLEER. This CDR3 has 22 residues. With 2 bases clipped from V and 3 bases from J, the junction kept 23 bases outside the gene matches. For the CDR3, the DNA is TGCGCCAGCAGCCAACGATACCCACTTCTAGCGGGGACCCCCTCAATCTACAATGAGCAGTTCTTC. Its translation is CASSQRYPLLAGTPSIYNEQFF.

The rearrangement uses TRBV5-6 and TRBJ1-1; 10 bases match TRBD1. The CDR3 has 18 residues. Trimming took 2 bases from V and 3 from J; bases not matched to a gene: 13. CDR1 and CDR2 from the germline V gene are SGHDT and YYEEEE. The CDR3 DNA sequence: TGTGCCAGCAGCTTCCCCGGACAGGGGGGGGTGGTGGACACTGAAGCTTTCTTT. Protein: CASSFPGQGGVVDTEAFF.

This clone occurred a few times. The rearrangement joins TRBV30 to TRBJ2-7; 7 bases line up with TRBD1. CDR1 GTSNPN and CDR2 SVGIG come from the germline V gene (reference sequence). V lost 5 bases to trimming and J lost 2 bases; unmatched junction nucleotides: 3. The CDR3 has 12 residues. The CDR3: CAWRQGAYEQYF. The CDR3 nucleotides read TGTGCCTGGCGACAGGGTGCCTACGAGCAGTACTTC.

This clone was seen more than once but under ten times. This same CDR3 is encoded by further DNA sequences in the sample. The chain carries TRBV20-1 and TRBJ2-1; TRBD2 might be the D (6 bases). The CDR3 is 11 amino acids. Germline V gives CDR1 DFQATT, CDR2 SNEGSKA (reference sequence). Trimming took 6 bases from V and 9 from J, leaving 12 bases between them. CDR3 protein: CSAQREAEQFF. In nucleotides, the CDR3 is TGCAGTGCCCAGAGGGAGGCTGAGCAGTTCTTC.

Only a few counts were recorded for this clone. The chain combines TRBV7-8 with TRBJ1-5; the D is unclear. The germline V and J ends were trimmed by 5 bases and 1 base, with 3 bases remaining between them. CDR1 is SGHVS and CDR2 is FQNEAQ in the germline V gene. The CDR3 is 12 residues long. Here the CDR3 DNA reads TGTGCCAGCAGCCCGAGCAATCAGCCCCAGCATTTT. Encoded protein: CASSPSNQPQHF.

This clone showed up just a few times. The rearrangement uses TRBV9 and TRBJ2-1, with D uncertain. V lost 0 bases and J 7 bases, leaving 8 bases between the germline ends. CDR3 size: 13 residues. The V gene's germline CDR1 is SGDLS and CDR2 YYNGEE. The DNA of the CDR3 is TGTGCCAGCAGCGTAGGTACCGGTAATGAGCAGTTCTTC. As protein: CASSVGTGNEQFF.

The CDR3, as DNA: TGCGCCAGCAGCCCGGCGGGGGTTTACGAGCAGTACTTC. Translating it yields CASSPAGVYEQYF. The genes are TRBV4-1 and TRBJ2-7, with 7 nucleotides matching TRBD2. V gave up 4 bases and J gave up 4 bases; unmatched junction bases: 4. The germline gives CDR1 MGHRA, CDR2 YSYEKL. This CDR3 comprises 13 residues.

The rearrangement uses TRBV14 and TRBJ1-5, with D tentatively TRBD1 (5 bases). CDR1 is SGHDN and CDR2 is FVKESK in the germline V gene. Trimming took off 5 bases at V and 7 bases at J, with 12 bases between the two ends. CDR3 length equals 13 residues. For the CDR3, the DNA is TGTGCCAGCAGCATAGGCGGGGCCCAGCCCCAGCATTTT. Translation gives CASSIGGAQPQHF.

The sample holds a few counts of this clone. The V and J genes are TRBV29-1 and TRBJ2-5, with 12 bases lining up with TRBD1. V shed 8 bases, J shed 5 bases, and the junction held 12 bases outside the gene matches. CDR1 SQVTM and CDR2 ANQGSEA come from the germline V gene. CDR3 length: 15 amino acids. The CDR3 loop is CSCSGTGGDWETQYF. CDR3 DNA: TGCAGCTGCTCCGGGACAGGGGGCGACTGGGAGACCCAGTACTTC.

This clone was recorded a few times. The chain is built from TRBV11-1 and TRBJ2-1; the D is unclear. The germline V gene encodes CDR1 SGHAT and CDR2 FQDESV (reference sequence). The CDR3 has 13 amino acids. V was clipped by 1 base and J by 3 bases, with 4 bases between them. CDR3 DNA: TGTGCCAGCAGCTTAGGGGTCTACAATGAGCAGTTCTTC. Amino acids: CASSLGVYNEQFF. The variable domain in full, with the rest retrieved from reference TRBV11-1 and TRBJ2-1, is EAEVAQSPRYKITEKSQAVAFWCDPISGHATLYWYRQILGQGPELLVQFQDESVVDDSQLPKDRFSAERLKGVDSTLKIQPAELGDSAMYLCASSLGVYNEQFFGPGTRLTVL.

The V call is TRBV5-6, the J call TRBJ2-7; tentative D call: TRBD1 (5 bases). This CDR3 spans 14 amino acids. CDR1 SGHDT and CDR2 YYEEEE come from the germline V gene. V was clipped by 1 base and J by 3 bases, with 11 bases between them. Here the CDR3 DNA reads TGTGCCAGCAGCTTGAGGGCAGGGTTCTACGAGCAGTACTTC. This codes for CASSLRAGFYEQYF. The full variable domain, in which reference TRBV5-6 and TRBJ2-7 provide the parts outside the CDR3, is DAGVTQSPTHLIKTRGQQVTLRCSPKSGHDTVSWYQQALGQGPQFIFQYYEEEERQRGNFPDRFSGHQFPNYSSELNVNALLLGDSALYLCASSLRAGFYEQYFGPGTRLTVT.